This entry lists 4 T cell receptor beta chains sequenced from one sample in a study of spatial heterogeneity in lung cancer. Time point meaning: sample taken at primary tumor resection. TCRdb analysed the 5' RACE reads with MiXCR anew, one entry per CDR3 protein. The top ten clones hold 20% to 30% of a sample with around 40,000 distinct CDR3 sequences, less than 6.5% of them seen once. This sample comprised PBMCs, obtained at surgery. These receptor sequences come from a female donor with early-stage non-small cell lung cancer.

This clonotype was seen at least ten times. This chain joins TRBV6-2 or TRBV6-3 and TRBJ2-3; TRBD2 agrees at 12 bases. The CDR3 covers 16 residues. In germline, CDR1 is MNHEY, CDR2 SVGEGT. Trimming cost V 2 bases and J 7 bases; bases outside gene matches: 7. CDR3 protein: CASSYPSLAGGHTQYF. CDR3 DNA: TGTGCCAGCAGTTACCCGTCACTAGCGGGGGGCCATACGCAGTATTTT.

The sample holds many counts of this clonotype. CDR3 DNA sequence: TGTGCTAGTGGCACGACAGCTTATAACTATGGCTACACCTTC. Amino acid sequence: CASGTTAYNYGYTF. The gene calls are TRBV12-5 and TRBJ1-2; perhaps TRBD1 as D (5 bases). From germline, CDR1 is LGHNT and CDR2 FRNRAP. The CDR3 contains 14 residues. Trimming pared 6 bases from V and 1 base from J, leaving 12 bases between.

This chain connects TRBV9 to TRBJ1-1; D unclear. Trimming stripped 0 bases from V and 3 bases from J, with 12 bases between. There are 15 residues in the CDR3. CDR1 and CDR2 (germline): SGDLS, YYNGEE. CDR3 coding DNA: TGTGCCAGCAGCGTAGCTCCCCTACGGGACACTGAAGCTTTCTTT. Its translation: CASSVAPLRDTEAFF.

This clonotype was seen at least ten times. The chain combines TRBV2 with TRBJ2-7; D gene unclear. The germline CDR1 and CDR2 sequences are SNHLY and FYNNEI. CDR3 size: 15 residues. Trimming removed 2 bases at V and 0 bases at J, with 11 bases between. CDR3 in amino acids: CASSEMRSSSYEQYF. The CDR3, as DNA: TGTGCCAGCAGTGAAATGCGCTCTAGCTCCTACGAGCAGTACTTC.